The entry below gives a single TCR beta chain sequence along with its context. Naive CD8 isolation took CD45RO-negative cells positively selected for CCR7 and excluded terminally differentiated effector memory CD45RA+ cells. All the donors were Caucasian adults who lived in Nashville, Tennessee. Looked up from germline, CDR1 is SEHNR and CDR2 is FQNEAQ (reference sequence). The CDR3 is 13 residues long. Trimming removed 5 bases at V and 5 bases at J, with 9 bases between. Libraries were prepared by immunoSEQ multiplex PCR; TCRdb keeps only in-frame clonotypes and omits some of them. The data hold 1.5 million to 2.5 million clones, with just under 95% observed a single time. These data belong to a study of shared clonotypes between healthy human individuals. At the level of the study: Every donor yielded three CD4 naive, three CD4 memory, two CD8 naive and one CD8 memory plate.

The sample comprised naive CD8+ T cells sorted from blood. The receptor comes from a man aged 18-30 years in good health. The V call is TRBV7-9, the J call TRBJ1-4; D ambiguous. CDR3 DNA: TGTGCCAGCAGCCCCCCCTTGAATGAAAAACTGTTTTTT. This sequence encodes CASSPPLNEKLFF.